This T cell receptor (beta chain) was recovered during a study of cytomegalovirus exposure and HLA in healthy donors. General study findings and limits: According to the study, approximately 150 TCR beta chains were cytomegalovirus-associated. In the 120 or so validation repertoires, 94% of cluster scores exceeded 0, per a later analysis. In vitro data verified three CMV-associated chains as specific for CMV antigens.

Sequenced by immunoSEQ multiplex PCR; TCRdb stores in-frame clones only, minus some. The data show around 110,000 clones, roughly nine tenths seen once. Germline lookup yields CDR1 SGDLS and CDR2 YYNGEE. With 3 bases removed from V and 4 bases from J, the gap between germline ends came to 11 bases. CDR3 length: 14 residues. Regarding this clone: Antigen: not known.

Source material: PBMCs. The origin of this receptor is a woman aged 18-35 years in good health and CMV-seropositive. The chain combines TRBV9 with TRBJ1-3; TRBD1 might be the D (5 bases). This CDR3 is CASSAWGGGNTIYF. The DNA for the CDR3 is TGTGCCAGCAGCGCCTGGGGGGGAGGAAACACCATATATTTT.